Presented here are 24 T cell receptor beta chains from one specimen sequenced in a study of early T cells in non-severe SARS-CoV-2 infection. MiXCR, run by TCRdb on the 5' RACE reads, gives a single entry per CDR3 protein. The table shows approximately 77,000 distinct CDR3 sequences, with about a sixth occurring only once. Sequencing was done on a sample of whole blood. The receptors were sampled from an adult who was a healthcare worker with PCR-confirmed SARS-CoV-2 infection or an uninfected control (not recorded which).

This clonotype appeared a few times. The chain recombines TRBV28 with TRBJ1-6, with TRBD1 as a possible D gene (5 bases). Trimming removed 6 bases at V and 9 bases at J, with 9 bases between. The CDR3 has 12 residues. CDR1 is MDHEN and CDR2 is SYDVKM in the germline V gene. The CDR3 region has the DNA TGTGCCAGCAGGACCAGGGTTTCACCCCTCCACTTT. Its translation: CASRTRVSPLHF.

This clonotype was detected only a few times. This chain's CDR3 is CSAGSAADQPQHF. CDR3 nucleotides: TGCAGTGCTGGTAGCGCTGCCGATCAGCCCCAGCATTTT. The V call is TRBV20-1, the J call TRBJ1-5, with D hard to call. The V and J ends lost 5 bases and 5 bases respectively, with 13 bases between them. The CDR3 extends over 13 amino acids. Germline V CDR1 and CDR2: DFQATT, SNEGSKA (reference sequence).

This sequence joins TRBV27 and TRBJ2-3; 9 bases agree with TRBD2. The V gene's germline CDR1 is MNHEY and CDR2 SMNVEV (reference sequence). V dropped 2 bases and J dropped 2; count of bases not matched to a gene: 5. The CDR3 sequence is 16 residues long. This CDR3 is CASSLGGLAATDTQYF. Written as DNA, the CDR3 is TGTGCCAGCAGTTTAGGGGGACTAGCCGCCACAGATACGCAGTATTTT.

By sample fraction, this clonotype is medium-sized. The gene calls are TRBV29-1 and TRBJ2-2; D may be TRBD1 (7 bases). V gave up 5 bases and J gave up 2 bases, with 12 bases separating them. The CDR3 loop spans 14 amino acids. Germline loops: CDR1 SQVTM, CDR2 ANQGSEA. The CDR3 here is CSVRGTVNTGELFF. The CDR3 DNA follows: TGCAGCGTTCGCGGGACAGTTAACACCGGGGAGCTGTTTTTT.

This clonotype has a count of ten or more. This chain links TRBV12-3 or TRBV12-4 with TRBJ1-1, with 9 bases lining up with TRBD1. Germline trimming cut 5 bases from V and 5 bases from J; bases unmatched to any gene: 6. CDR3 size: 14 residues. CDR3: CASSTTGGRTEAFF. CDR3 in DNA: TGTGCCAGCAGTACAACAGGGGGCCGGACTGAAGCTTTCTTT.

In this sample, this clonotype turned up many times. The V call is TRBV5-1, the J call TRBJ1-2, with 8 positions matching TRBD1. The junction had 1 base not matched to a gene; V was cut back by 0 bases and J by 3 bases. The CDR3 consists of 14 residues. Germline V gene sequence: CDR1 SGHRS, CDR2 YFSETQ. The chain's CDR3 is CASSLVQGDYGYTF. Written as DNA, the CDR3 is TGCGCCAGCAGCTTGGTACAGGGGGACTATGGCTACACCTTC.

The chain couples TRBV6-5 to TRBJ1-1; D uncertain. Trimming shortened V by 0 bases and J by 1 base, and 3 bases separated the two germline ends. The V gene's germline CDR1 is MNHEY and CDR2 SVGAGI. The CDR3 totals 13 residues. The CDR3 loop reads CASSYSENTEAFF. The CDR3 nucleotides are TGTGCCAGCAGTTACTCAGAGAACACTGAAGCTTTCTTT.

This chain links TRBV6-2 or TRBV6-3 with TRBJ2-3; D ambiguous. This CDR3 contains 13 residues. V was cut by 2 bases and J by 2 bases, with 5 bases left in between. Germline CDR1 reads MNHEY; CDR2 reads SVGEGT. CDR3 loop: CASSYKDTDTQYF. CDR3 bases: TGTGCCAGCAGTTACAAGGACACAGATACGCAGTATTTT.

This clonotype was observed a few times. This chain connects TRBV19 to TRBJ2-7; D may correspond to TRBD1 or TRBD2 (6 bases each). The CDR3 covers 15 residues. V dropped 2 bases and J dropped 0 bases, with 11 bases sitting between them. Germline CDR1 LNHDA, CDR2 SQIVND (reference sequence). CDR3 amino acids: CASSIRRGPSYEQYF. The DNA for the CDR3 is TGTGCCAGTAGTATACGACGGGGGCCCTCCTACGAGCAGTACTTC.

This chain links TRBV29-1 with TRBJ2-7, with TRBD1 identical over 9 bases. This CDR3 is built from 13 residues. J gave up 7 bases and V 5 bases, and 9 bases lay outside the gene matches. The germline V gene encodes CDR1 SQVTM and CDR2 ANQGSEA. DNA of the CDR3: TGCAGCGTTAACCGGGACAGGGCCGGTGAGCAGTACTTC. Translating it yields CSVNRDRAGEQYF.

The chain couples TRBV7-9 to TRBJ2-7; no definite D call. The CDR3 loop spans 12 amino acids. The germline V and J ends were trimmed by 1 base and 7 bases, with 8 bases remaining between them. Germline V CDR1 and CDR2: SEHNR, FQNEAQ (reference sequence). CDR3 amino acids: CASSLVGREQYF. Here the CDR3 DNA reads TGTGCCAGCAGCTTAGTAGGGCGGGAGCAGTACTTC.

This clonotype has more than one count but fewer than ten. J is TRBJ2-1 and V is TRBV7-9; D may match TRBD1 or TRBD2 (6 bases each). The CDR3 loop spans 16 amino acids. The V gene's germline CDR1 is SEHNR and CDR2 FQNEAQ (reference sequence). The V end lost 1 base, the J end lost 4 bases, and 14 bases lay between the germline ends. In nucleotides, the CDR3 is TGTGCCAGCAGCTTAGGGCCGGGGGCCCTTTACAATGAGCAGTTCTTC. Translated: CASSLGPGALYNEQFF.

The chain uses TRBV11-2 and TRBJ1-1; D might be TRBD1 (5 bases). Germline values: CDR1 SGHAT, CDR2 FQNNGV. V was clipped by 5 bases and J by 0 bases, with 13 bases between them. The CDR3 is made up of 15 amino acids. CDR3 nucleotide sequence: TGTGCCAGCAGCCCACCAGGGTTGATGAACACTGAAGCTTTCTTT. This codes for CASSPPGLMNTEAFF.

The J gene is TRBJ2-7, the V gene TRBV7-2; 8 bases are shared with TRBD2. The germline V gene has CDR1 SGHTA and CDR2 FQGNSA. Losses at the gene ends were 3 bases for V and 0 bases for J; bases not matched to a gene: 1. CDR3 size: 14 residues. The CDR3 loop is CASSFTSGSYEQYF. In DNA form, the CDR3 reads TGTGCCAGCAGCTTTACTAGCGGCTCCTACGAGCAGTACTTC.

This clonotype showed up many times. The J gene is TRBJ2-5, the V gene TRBV6-5, with D perhaps being TRBD1 or TRBD2 (5 bases each). With 0 bases removed from V and 5 bases from J, the gap between germline ends came to 13 bases. The CDR3 runs 15 residues. In germline, CDR1 is MNHEY, CDR2 SVGAGI. The CDR3 coding sequence is TGTGCCAGCAGTTACTCGAGTTGGGGGAAGGAGACCCAGTACTTC. It encodes CASSYSSWGKETQYF.

The chain joins TRBV10-2 to TRBJ1-1; D unclear. Germline CDR1 and CDR2: WSHSY and SAAADI. The CDR3 spans 12 residues. The ends were cut back, 4 bases at V and 0 bases at J, with 3 bases in the middle. The CDR3 nucleotides are TGCGCCAGCAGTGGCCTGAACACTGAAGCTTTCTTT. Translating it yields CASSGLNTEAFF.

The sample holds a few counts of this clonotype. The chain recombines TRBV4-1 with TRBJ2-7, with 7 bases matching TRBD2. Per the germline V gene, CDR1 is MGHRA and CDR2 is YSYEKL. J was trimmed by 2 bases and V by 2 bases; bases with no gene match: 6. CDR3 size: 15 residues. The CDR3 is CASSQSTSEAYEQYF. CDR3 DNA: TGCGCCAGCAGCCAATCAACTAGCGAGGCCTACGAGCAGTACTTC.

This clonotype was seen more than once but under ten times. The CDR3 DNA reads TGCGCCAGCAGCCAACCTAGAGACAGGGGGCAAGTCTATGGCTACACCTTC. Translation: CASSQPRDRGQVYGYTF. The chain joins TRBV4-1 to TRBJ1-2, with 10 bases identical to TRBD1. V shed 2 bases and J 4 bases; nucleotides not matched to a gene: 10. Looked up from germline, CDR1 is MGHRA and CDR2 is YSYEKL. This CDR3 contains 17 residues.

The V gene is TRBV19, the J gene TRBJ1-5; TRBD1 matches 7 bases. Trimming removed 8 bases from V and 2 bases from J; junction bases left unmatched: 3. This CDR3 has 13 amino acids. Germline V gene data show CDR1 as LNHDA and CDR2 as SQIVND (reference sequence). The CDR3 sequence: CASAGTGNQPQHF. CDR3 DNA: TGTGCCAGTGCGGGGACAGGCAATCAGCCCCAGCATTTT.

The V call is TRBV29-1, the J call TRBJ2-5; 8 bases line up with TRBD1. V was clipped by 8 bases and J by 5 bases; unmatched bases: 10. The CDR3 totals 13 residues. Germline V gene lookup returns CDR1 SQVTM and CDR2 ANQGSEA. The CDR3 DNA reads TGCAGCCTATTCCAGGGGGCAGGGGAGACCCAGTACTTC. Translated, it gives CSLFQGAGETQYF.

This clonotype was counted between two and nine times. The chain is built from TRBV9 and TRBJ2-5; TRBD2 aligns across 10 bases. CDR3 size: 15 residues. The germline V gene has CDR1 SGDLS and CDR2 YYNGEE. J gave up 5 bases and V 4 bases, and 8 bases lay outside the gene matches. The CDR3 DNA reads TGTGCCAGCAGCCAGCTAGCGGGAGTTGAGGAGACCCAGTACTTC. Its translation: CASSQLAGVEETQYF.

This rearrangement joins TRBV6-2 or TRBV6-3 to TRBJ2-4; 7 nucleotides align to TRBD2. The CDR3 is 16 amino acids. Germline V gene sequence: CDR1 MNHEY, CDR2 SVGEGT. V was pared by 4 bases and J by 1 base, with 7 bases of the junction left unmatched. CDR3: CASSFGGSAAKNIQYF. CDR3 sequence (DNA): TGTGCCAGCAGTTTCGGCGGGAGCGCGGCCAAAAACATTCAGTACTTC.

This clonotype showed up just a few times. CDR3 sequence (DNA): TGCAGCGTTCGACAACTAGTGGGCCAAGAGACCCAGTACTTC. It is translated as CSVRQLVGQETQYF. This rearrangement joins TRBV29-1 to TRBJ2-5; the D gene is possibly TRBD2 (5 bases). Trimming pared 5 bases from V and 1 base from J, leaving 14 bases between. The CDR3 spans 14 residues. From germline, CDR1 is SQVTM and CDR2 ANQGSEA.

The gene calls are TRBV18 and TRBJ2-7; 11 positions agree with TRBD1. Trimming cost V 3 bases and J 3 bases; bases outside gene matches: 7. The CDR3 loop spans 16 amino acids. CDR1 and CDR2 (germline): KGHSH, LQKENI. Written as DNA, the CDR3 is TGTGCCAGCTCACCGTTTCCGGGACAGGGGGACTACGAGCAGTACTTC. Translating gives CASSPFPGQGDYEQYF.